What follows is one TCR beta chain and its context. The data originate from a study of blood T cell repertoires in COVID-19. Study-level background: Acute-phase and convalescent COVID-19 samples originated in the United States, Italy and Spain. The analysed material was cDNA or gDNA that came from T cells, B-cell-depleted T cells, or PBMCs.

Only in-frame clones appear in the TCRdb table, and some are missing; sequencing was by immunoSEQ multiplex PCR. The table records around 130,000 clones, around 82% of them present only once. Sequencing input: peripheral blood. The receptor was derived from a human donor in a cohort sampled during active COVID-19.

For the CDR3, the DNA is TGTGCCAGCAGCCGAGGGGGTGGGTCTGGCTACGAGCAGTACTTC. Amino acids: CASSRGGGSGYEQYF. This chain uses TRBV7-9 with TRBJ2-7; weak D call: TRBD1 (6 bases). The CDR3 covers 15 residues. The germline gives CDR1 SEHNR, CDR2 FQNEAQ (reference sequence). Trimming removed 5 bases at V and 3 bases at J, with 17 bases between.